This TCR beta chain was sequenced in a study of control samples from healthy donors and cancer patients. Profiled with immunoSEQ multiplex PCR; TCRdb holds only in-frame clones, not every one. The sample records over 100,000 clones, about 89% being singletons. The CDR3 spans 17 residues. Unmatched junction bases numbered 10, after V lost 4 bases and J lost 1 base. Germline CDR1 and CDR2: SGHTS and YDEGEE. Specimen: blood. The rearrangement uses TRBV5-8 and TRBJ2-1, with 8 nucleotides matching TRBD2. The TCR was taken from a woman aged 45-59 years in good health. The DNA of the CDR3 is TGTGCCAGCAGCCCAAAAGTGTTAGCGGGGTCCTACAATGAGCAGTTCTTC. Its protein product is CASSPKVLAGSYNEQFF.